These 11 T cell receptor beta chains were sequenced from one sample in a study of OX40 agonist ivuxolimab in advanced cancers. Clones were sequenced by immunoSEQ multiplex PCR, and TCRdb holds only the in-frame ones, with some missing. This sample has tens of thousands of clones, with 65% to 85% found just once. Material: CD4+ or CD8+ T cells sorted from blood, obtained in a trial of the OX40 agonist ivuxolimab. The source is an adult with an advanced solid tumor such as melanoma, head and neck, liver or kidney cancer.

The CDR3 DNA is TGTGCCAGCGCCCCAGGGCTAGCGGGAGCCTACGAGCAGTACTTC. Translated, it gives CASAPGLAGAYEQYF. V is TRBV7-9 and J is TRBJ2-7, with 10 bases aligning to TRBD2. Germline V CDR1 and CDR2: SEHNR, FQNEAQ (reference sequence). The CDR3 loop spans 15 amino acids. V trimming: 8 bases; J trimming: 2 bases; junction bases outside the gene matches: 9.

CDR3 in amino acids: CASSDSGRRADTQYF. DNA for the CDR3: TGTGCCAGTAGTGATAGCGGGAGAAGGGCAGATACGCAGTATTTT. This chain connects TRBV19 to TRBJ2-3, with 9 nucleotides matching TRBD2. J lost 4 bases, V lost 5 bases, and 7 bases had no gene match. Germline CDR1 and CDR2: LNHDA and SQIVND (reference sequence). The length of the CDR3 is 15 residues.

The rearrangement uses TRBV6-5 and TRBJ1-1; tentatively, D is TRBD1 (5 bases). Germline values: CDR1 MNHEY, CDR2 SVGAGI. CDR3 length: 14 residues. Trimming cost V 2 bases and J 5 bases, with 12 bases left between them. The CDR3 bases are TGTGCCAGCAGTTACGGGGGGAGGAAGACTGAAGCTTTCTTT. Translating gives CASSYGGRKTEAFF.

The chain combines TRBV4-2 with TRBJ2-7; 11 positions match TRBD2. Germline loops: CDR1 LGHNA, CDR2 YNFKEQ. This CDR3 spans 17 amino acids. Unmatched junction bases numbered 9, after V lost 1 base and J lost 4 bases. As DNA, the CDR3 is TGTGCCAGCAGCCAAGGGGGTAGCGGGAGGGCAAGGTACGAGCAGTACTTC. It translates to CASSQGGSGRARYEQYF.

J is TRBJ1-3 and V is TRBV6-6; D is possibly TRBD1 (5 bases). Trimming shortened V by 4 bases and J by 4 bases, and 14 bases separated the two germline ends. Germline V gene sequence: CDR1 MNHNY, CDR2 SVGAGI (reference sequence). The CDR3 runs to 15 residues. The chain's CDR3 is CASSSPGRSGNTIYF. CDR3 nucleotide sequence: TGTGCCAGCAGTTCTCCGGGGCGCTCCGGAAACACCATATATTTT.

V is TRBV6-1 and J is TRBJ1-2; no reliable D call. Trimming stripped 3 bases from V and 4 bases from J, with 6 bases between. Germline CDR1 MNHNS, CDR2 SASEGT. CDR3 size: 12 residues. In DNA, the CDR3 is TGTGCCAGCAGTGACGGACCCTATGGCTACACCTTC. Translated, it gives CASSDGPYGYTF.

The V gene is TRBV9, the J gene TRBJ2-3; D is unresolved. V lost 0 bases and J 2 bases, leaving 4 bases between the germline ends. Germline V gives CDR1 SGDLS, CDR2 YYNGEE. The CDR3 covers 13 residues. The CDR3, as DNA: TGTGCCAGCAGCGTAGTTAACACAGATACGCAGTATTTT. Its protein product is CASSVVNTDTQYF.

The chain links TRBV10-3 to TRBJ1-5, with D possibly TRBD1 on 6 matching bases. Deletions cut 0 bases from V and 10 bases from J, with 19 bases between. Looked up from germline, CDR1 is ENHRY and CDR2 is SYGVKD. CDR3 length: 16 amino acids. The CDR3 loop is CAISESKLQGFSPQHF. The CDR3 DNA reads as TGTGCCATCAGTGAGTCGAAGCTACAGGGCTTCTCTCCCCAGCATTTT.

The rearrangement joins TRBV2 to TRBJ2-7; 8 bases line up with TRBD2. V was clipped by 7 bases and J by 9 bases; unmatched bases: 11. Germline V gives CDR1 SNHLY, CDR2 FYNNEI. This CDR3 has 13 residues. The CDR3 nucleotides are TGTGCCAGCACTGGAGGCTCGGGGGGGATGCAGTACTTC. Protein: CASTGGSGGMQYF.

This chain uses TRBV5-1 with TRBJ2-2, with D perhaps matching TRBD1 (6 bases). V gave up 1 base and J gave up 3 bases, with 7 bases separating them. CDR1 is SGHRS and CDR2 is YFSETQ in the germline V gene. The CDR3 extends over 14 amino acids. As DNA, the CDR3 is TGCGCCAGCAGCTTGCAGGGGTACACCGGGGAGCTGTTTTTT. Translated: CASSLQGYTGELFF. Complete variable domain (other parts from reference TRBV5-1 and TRBJ2-2): KAGVTQTPRYLIKTRGQQVTLSCSPISGHRSVSWYQQTPGQGLQFLFEYFSETQRNKGNFPGRFSGRQFSNSRSEMNVSTLELGDSALYLCASSLQGYTGELFFGEGSRLTVL.

This rearrangement joins TRBV6-6 to TRBJ2-6; maybe TRBD1 (6 bases). Germline values: CDR1 MNHNY, CDR2 SVGAGI (reference sequence). V lost 5 bases and J 4 bases, leaving 6 bases between the germline ends. The CDR3 has 13 amino acids. The CDR3 loop is CASSRGGANVLTF. Here the CDR3 DNA reads TGTGCCAGCAGTAGGGGGGGGGCCAACGTCCTGACTTTC.